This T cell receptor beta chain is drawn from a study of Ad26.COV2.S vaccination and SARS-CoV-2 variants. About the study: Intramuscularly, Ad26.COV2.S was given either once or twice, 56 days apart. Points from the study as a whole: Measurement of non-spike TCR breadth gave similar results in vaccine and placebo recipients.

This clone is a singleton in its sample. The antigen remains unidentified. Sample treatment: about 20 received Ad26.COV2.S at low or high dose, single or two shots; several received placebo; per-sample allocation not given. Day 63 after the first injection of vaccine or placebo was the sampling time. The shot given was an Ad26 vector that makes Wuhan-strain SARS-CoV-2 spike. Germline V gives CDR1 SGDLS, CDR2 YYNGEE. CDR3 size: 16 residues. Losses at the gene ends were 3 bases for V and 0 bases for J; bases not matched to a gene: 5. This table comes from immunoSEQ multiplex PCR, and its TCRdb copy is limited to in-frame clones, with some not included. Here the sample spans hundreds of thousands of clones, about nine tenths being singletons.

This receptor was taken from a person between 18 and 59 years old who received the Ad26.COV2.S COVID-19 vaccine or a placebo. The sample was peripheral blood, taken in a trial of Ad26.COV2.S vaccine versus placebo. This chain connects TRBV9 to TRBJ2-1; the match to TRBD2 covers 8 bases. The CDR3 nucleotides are TGTGCCAGCAGCGCAGGACTAGCCGACTCCTACAATGAGCAGTTCTTC. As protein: CASSAGLADSYNEQFF.